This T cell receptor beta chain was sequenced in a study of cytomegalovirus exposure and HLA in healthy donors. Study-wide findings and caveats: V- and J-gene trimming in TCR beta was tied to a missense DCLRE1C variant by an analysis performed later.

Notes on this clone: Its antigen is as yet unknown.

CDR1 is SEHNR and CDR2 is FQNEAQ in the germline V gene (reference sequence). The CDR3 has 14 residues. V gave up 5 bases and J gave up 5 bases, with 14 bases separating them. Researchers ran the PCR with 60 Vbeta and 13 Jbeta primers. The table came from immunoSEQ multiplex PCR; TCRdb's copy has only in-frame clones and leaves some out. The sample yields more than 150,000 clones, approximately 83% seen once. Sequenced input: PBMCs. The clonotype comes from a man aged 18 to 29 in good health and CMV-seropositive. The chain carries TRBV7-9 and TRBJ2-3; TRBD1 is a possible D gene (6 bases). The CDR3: CASSPLGAEDTQYF. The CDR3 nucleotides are TGTGCCAGCAGCCCTCTGGGGGCCGAAGATACGCAGTATTTT.